The 17 T cell receptor beta chains listed next were all sequenced from one sample in a study of molecular identifiers for immune sequencing clone quantification. TCRdb passed the PCR reads through MiXCR, listing each CDR3 protein once. The table has tens of thousands of distinct CDR3 sequences, about 24% seen once; the top ten hold about 0.91%. Input material: naive CD8+ T cells from blood, with Jurkat cell RNA spiked in. The subset: FACS-sorted CD8+CD4-CCR7+CD45RA+ naive T cells. These receptors were taken from a human donor in good health. Some libraries in this study had Jurkat cell RNA spiked in.

This clonotype is labeled as medium-sized. The chain joins TRBV29-1 to TRBJ2-3; unclear D gene. The CDR3 totals 12 residues. Trimming left V 8 bases short and J 1 base short, with 10 bases between. Germline values: CDR1 SQVTM, CDR2 ANQGSEA. Here the CDR3 DNA reads TGCAGCCAGCGTAGGGGCACAGATACGCAGTATTTT. This translates into CSQRRGTDTQYF.

A remark on this clonotype: This sequence may be a read error, since a much larger clone differs from it by one base. The chain couples TRBV5-4 to TRBJ2-5; 8 nucleotides agree with TRBD1. With V trimmed by 4 bases and J by 4 bases, 6 bases remained unmatched. Looked up from germline, CDR1 is SGHNT and CDR2 is YYREEE (reference sequence). There are 14 residues in the CDR3. For the CDR3, the DNA is TGTGCCAGCAGCATGTCAGGGGGCATAGAGACCCAGTACTTC. Its translation: CASSMSGGIETQYF.

The chain links TRBV9 to TRBJ2-6; 7 bases line up with TRBD1. V lost 4 bases to trimming and J lost 0 bases; unmatched junction nucleotides: 13. The CDR3 contains 19 residues. Germline V gene data show CDR1 as SGDLS and CDR2 as YYNGEE. This CDR3 is CASSTEGTDYYSGANVLTF. For the CDR3, the DNA is TGTGCCAGCAGCACAGAGGGGACAGACTACTACTCTGGGGCCAACGTCCTGACTTTC.

Points on this clonotype: Just one base apart from a much larger clone, this may be a read error. The chain carries TRBV4-1 and TRBJ2-5; D assignment may be TRBD1 or TRBD2 (5 bases each). Trimming cost V 2 bases and J 9 bases, with 13 bases left between them. The CDR3 is 13 residues long. Germline loops: CDR1 MGHRA, CDR2 YSYEKL. The CDR3 reads CASSQTGAAPQYF. The CDR3 DNA sequence: TGCGCCAGCAGCCAAACCGGGGCCGCGCCCCAGTACTTC.

This clonotype was seen ten or more times. V gene TRBV4-3 combines with J gene TRBJ2-4; TRBD2 matches 8 bases. This CDR3 has 16 amino acids. V gave up 1 base and J gave up 8 bases; unmatched junction bases: 10. Germline V gives CDR1 LGHNA, CDR2 YSLEER. The DNA for the CDR3 is TGCGCCAGCAGCCAAGGAAGTAGCGGGGAGGGGTACATTCAGTACTTC. The encoded protein is CASSQGSSGEGYIQYF.

This clonotype was picked up many times. V and J are TRBV12-3 or TRBV12-4 and TRBJ2-3; no definite D call. The CDR3 has 15 residues. V lost 6 bases to trimming and J lost 1 base, with 14 bases between them. The CDR3 region has the DNA TGTGCCAGCAGCCCTCCGGTTCACCGCACAGATACGCAGTATTTT. Translating it yields CASSPPVHRTDTQYF.

The genes are TRBV12-3 or TRBV12-4 and TRBJ1-4; unclear D gene. This CDR3 spans 12 amino acids. Trimming took 5 bases from V and 12 from J, leaving 13 bases between them. For the CDR3, the DNA is TGTGCCAGCAGTCTTCCCATAATGGAACTGTTTTTT. Its protein is CASSLPIMELFF.

This clonotype was observed many times. V gene TRBV4-3 combines with J gene TRBJ1-3, with D unresolved. The CDR3 consists of 17 residues. The germline gives CDR1 LGHNA, CDR2 YSLEER. With 0 bases removed from V and 0 bases from J, the gap between germline ends came to 12 bases. CDR3 nucleotides: TGCGCCAGCAGCCAAGATCCGATAGCCATCTCTGGAAACACCATATATTTT. Protein: CASSQDPIAISGNTIYF.

In this sample, this clonotype turned up many times. This chain uses TRBV4-1 with TRBJ1-5; weak D call: TRBD1 (6 bases). V was trimmed by 0 bases and J by 2 bases, leaving 14 bases between them. The V gene's germline CDR1 is MGHRA and CDR2 YSYEKL. This CDR3 spans 17 amino acids. In DNA, the CDR3 is TGCGCCAGCAGCCAAGATCTAGGGGGGCAGGGCAATCAGCCCCAGCATTTT. Translation: CASSQDLGGQGNQPQHF.

On this clonotype: Being one base from a much bigger clone, this may be a read error. The chain is built from TRBV20-1 and TRBJ2-3; D unclear. The CDR3 totals 15 residues. Germline V gene data show CDR1 as DFQATT and CDR2 as SNEGSKA (reference sequence). The CDR3 protein is CSAQQPGDLADTLYF. The CDR3 DNA is TGCAGTGCTCAACAACCAGGCGATCTTGCAGATACGCTGTATTTT.

This clonotype came up a few times. Here the CDR3 omits its conserved ending phenylalanine or tryptophan, so a read error is the likely source. The chain has TRBV4-1 and TRBJ2-1, with 8 bases lining up with TRBD2. Losses at the gene ends were 4 bases for V and 3 bases for J; bases not matched to a gene: 5. Looked up from germline, CDR1 is MGHRA and CDR2 is YSYEKL. The CDR3 spans 15 residues. CDR3 bases: TGCGCCAGCAGCCTTAGCGGGGATAGCTACAATGAGCAGTTCTCC. The encoded protein is CASSLSGDSYNEQFS.

This clonotype was found many times. V and J are TRBV9 and TRBJ2-3; D might be TRBD1 (6 bases). The germline CDR1 and CDR2 sequences are SGDLS and YYNGEE. V was pared by 3 bases and J by 5 bases, with 19 bases between. The CDR3 is 16 residues long. DNA for the CDR3: TGTGCCAGCAGCGACCCGACAGGCTCTCGAGGAGATACGCAGTATTTT. Amino acids: CASSDPTGSRGDTQYF. Together with reference TRBV9 and TRBJ2-3, the CDR3 gives the full variable domain: DSGVTQTPKHLITATGQRVTLRCSPRSGDLSVYWYQQSLDQGLQFLIQYYNGEERAKGNILERFSAQQFPDLHSELNLSSLELGDSALYFCASSDPTGSRGDTQYFGPGTRLTVL.

This clonotype was observed at least ten times. This sequence joins TRBV3-1 and TRBJ2-3, with a weak D call TRBD2 (5 bases). Germline V lookup: CDR1 LGHDT, CDR2 YNNKEL (reference sequence). Trimming pared 3 bases from V and 2 bases from J, leaving 18 bases between. This CDR3 comprises 17 residues. CDR3 DNA sequence: TGTGCCAGCAGCCACTTAAGCGGTACATCTCACACAGATACGCAGTATTTT. As protein: CASSHLSGTSHTDTQYF.

V is TRBV27 and J is TRBJ2-1; D is undetermined. Germline V gene sequence: CDR1 MNHEY, CDR2 SMNVEV (reference sequence). Trimming stripped 4 bases from V and 2 bases from J, with 6 bases between. The CDR3 is made up of 13 amino acids. In DNA, the CDR3 is TGTGCCAGCAGTTACTCCGCCTACAATGAGCAGTTCTTC. The encoded protein is CASSYSAYNEQFF.

This clonotype was counted only a few times. This clone may be a read error of a much larger clone one base away. The V gene is TRBV10-3, the J gene TRBJ2-5; maybe TRBD2 (5 bases). Germline CDR1 reads ENHRY; CDR2 reads SYGVKD. The CDR3 covers 15 residues. CDR3 loop: CAISDPGQLEEIQYF. For the CDR3, the DNA is TGTGCCATCAGTGATCCGGGCCAACTGGAGGAGATCCAGTACTTC.

Worth noting for this clonotype: Relative to the germline gene, one junction end is altered; a read error may explain this. This sequence joins TRBV14 and TRBJ2-7, with D unclear. The CDR3 is made up of 15 amino acids. From germline, CDR1 is SGHDN and CDR2 FVKESK. The CDR3 DNA sequence: TGTGCCAGCAGCCACACCGGGCCCGGCGTCTACGCGCAGTACTTC. Translation gives CASSHTGPGVYAQYF.

In this sample, this clonotype turned up many times. The chain carries TRBV6-1 and TRBJ1-1; 10 positions agree with TRBD1. The germline CDR1 and CDR2 sequences are MNHNS and SASEGT. The V segment lost 3 bases and the J segment 4 bases; nucleotides outside the gene matches: 8. The CDR3 is 16 amino acids. The CDR3 loop is CASSDPGTGAFTEAFF. The CDR3 nucleotides are TGTGCCAGCAGTGACCCCGGGACAGGGGCCTTCACTGAAGCTTTCTTT.